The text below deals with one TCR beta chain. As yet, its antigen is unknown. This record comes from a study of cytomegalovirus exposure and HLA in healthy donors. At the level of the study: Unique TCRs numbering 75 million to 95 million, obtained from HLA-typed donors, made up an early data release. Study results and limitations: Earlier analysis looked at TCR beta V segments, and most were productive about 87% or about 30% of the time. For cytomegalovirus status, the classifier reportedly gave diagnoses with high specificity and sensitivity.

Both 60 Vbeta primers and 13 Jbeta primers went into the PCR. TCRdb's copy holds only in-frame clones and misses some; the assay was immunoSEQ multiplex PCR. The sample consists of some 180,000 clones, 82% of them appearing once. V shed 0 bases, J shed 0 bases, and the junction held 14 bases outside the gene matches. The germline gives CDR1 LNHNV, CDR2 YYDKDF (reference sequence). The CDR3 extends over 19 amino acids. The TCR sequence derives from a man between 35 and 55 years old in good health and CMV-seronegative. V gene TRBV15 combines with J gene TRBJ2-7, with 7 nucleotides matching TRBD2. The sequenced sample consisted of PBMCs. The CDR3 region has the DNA TGTGCCACCAGCAGAGATGCTCCGGGGGGTAGCGGGTTCTCCTACGAGCAGTACTTC. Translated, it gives CATSRDAPGGSGFSYEQYF.